This T cell receptor beta chain was obtained from a study of cytomegalovirus exposure and HLA in healthy donors. Trimming removed 6 bases at V and 4 bases at J, with 16 bases between. The CDR3 totals 14 residues. Germline V CDR1 and CDR2: SQVTM, ANQGSEA. Study-wide results and caveats: It was about 180 TCR beta chains that were listed as cytomegalovirus-associated.

As to this clone: Its matching antigen is unknown.

The protocol was immunoSEQ multiplex PCR, while the TCRdb copy is restricted to in-frame clones and leaves out a portion. Of fewer than 200,000 clones listed, nearly 90% are singletons. V usage is TRBV29-1 and J usage is TRBJ2-1; the D gene is possibly TRBD2 (6 bases). The origin of this receptor is a man younger than 35 in good health and CMV-seropositive. Sequences were obtained from PBMCs. As DNA, the CDR3 is TGCAGCGTAGTAACAGAGGGACTTTACAATGAGCAGTTCTTC. The encoded protein is CSVVTEGLYNEQFF.